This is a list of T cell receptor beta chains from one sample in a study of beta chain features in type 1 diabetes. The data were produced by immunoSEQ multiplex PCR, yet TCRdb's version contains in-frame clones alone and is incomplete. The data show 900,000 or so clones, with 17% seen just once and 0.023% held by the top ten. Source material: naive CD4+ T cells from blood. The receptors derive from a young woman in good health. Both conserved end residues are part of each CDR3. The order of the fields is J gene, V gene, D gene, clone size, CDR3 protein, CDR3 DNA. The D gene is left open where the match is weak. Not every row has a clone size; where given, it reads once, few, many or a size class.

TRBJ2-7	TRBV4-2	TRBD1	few	CASSRGDRDYEQYF	TGTGCCAGCAGCCGAGGGGACAGGGACTACGAGCAGTACTTC
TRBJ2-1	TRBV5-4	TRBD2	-	CASSTPTSGPYNEQFF	TGTGCCAGCAGCACCCCGACTAGCGGACCATACAATGAGCAGTTCTTC
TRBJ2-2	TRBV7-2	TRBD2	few	CASSSRGLAGGLTGELFF	TGTGCCAGCAGCTCTAGAGGACTAGCGGGAGGCTTGACCGGGGAGCTGTTTTTT
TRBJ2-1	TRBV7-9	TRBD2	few	CASSSLPSGRHNEQFF	TGTGCCAGCAGCTCCCTACCTAGCGGGAGACACAATGAGCAGTTCTTC
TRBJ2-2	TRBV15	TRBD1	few	CATSRGQGAGELFF	TGTGCCACCAGCAGAGGACAGGGGGCCGGGGAGCTGTTTTTT
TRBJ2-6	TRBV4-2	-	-	CASSQGRQSGANVLTF	TGTGCCAGCAGCCAAGGCAGACAGTCTGGGGCCAACGTCCTGACTTTC
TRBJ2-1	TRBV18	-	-	CASSERAEQFF	TGTGCCAGCTCAGAGCGGGCAGAGCAGTTCTTC
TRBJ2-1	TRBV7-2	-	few	CASSLAGTPYNEQFF	TGTGCCAGCAGCTTAGCCGGGACTCCTTACAATGAGCAGTTCTTC
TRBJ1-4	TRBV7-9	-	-	CASSPERKLFF	TGTGCCAGCAGCCCGGAGCGAAAACTGTTTTTT
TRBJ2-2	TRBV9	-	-	CASSLGVGGELFF	TGTGCCAGCAGCTTAGGTGTGGGCGGGGAGCTGTTTTTT
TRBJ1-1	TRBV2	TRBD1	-	CASSERTGSTEAFF	TGTGCCAGCAGTGAAAGGACAGGGAGCACTGAAGCTTTCTTT
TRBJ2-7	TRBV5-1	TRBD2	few	CASKGLAGPFYEQYF	TGCGCCAGCAAGGGACTAGCGGGACCCTTCTACGAGCAGTACTTC
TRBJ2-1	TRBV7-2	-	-	CASSLVVAGNEQFF	TGTGCCAGCAGCTTAGTAGTTGCAGGGAATGAGCAGTTCTTC
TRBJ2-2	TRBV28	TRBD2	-	CASSFIGLAGTGELFF	TGTGCCAGCAGTTTCATCGGACTAGCGGGCACCGGGGAGCTGTTTTTT
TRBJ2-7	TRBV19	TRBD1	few	CASSRDRQYEQYF	TGTGCCAGTAGTCGGGACAGACAGTACGAGCAGTACTTC
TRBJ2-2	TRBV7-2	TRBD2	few	CASRKGGLAGGGTGELFF	TGTGCCAGCAGGAAAGGGGGACTAGCGGGAGGAGGCACCGGGGAGCTGTTTTTT
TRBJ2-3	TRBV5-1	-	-	CASSFGRGTDTQYF	TGCGCCAGCAGCTTTGGCAGGGGCACAGATACGCAGTATTTT
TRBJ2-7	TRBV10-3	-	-	CAISSGGKDEQYF	TGTGCCATCAGCTCCGGAGGGAAGGACGAGCAGTACTTC
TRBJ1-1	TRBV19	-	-	CASSMDYSWRNTEAFF	TGTGCCAGTAGTATGGACTACTCGTGGAGGAACACTGAAGCTTTCTTT
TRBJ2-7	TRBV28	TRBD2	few	CASSLGLAEISYEQYF	TGTGCCAGCAGCCTGGGGCTAGCGGAGATCTCCTACGAGCAGTACTTC
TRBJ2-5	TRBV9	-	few	CASSAPGSQETQYF	TGTGCCAGCAGCGCCCCCGGCAGCCAAGAGACCCAGTACTTC
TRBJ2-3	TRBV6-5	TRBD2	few	CASSYGREPNTDTQYF	TGTGCCAGCAGTTATGGGCGGGAGCCAAACACAGATACGCAGTATTTT
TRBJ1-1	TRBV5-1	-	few	CASSFGPANTEAFF	TGCGCCAGCAGCTTTGGCCCGGCCAACACTGAAGCTTTCTTT
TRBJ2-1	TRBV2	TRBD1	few	CASSQDRHSYNEQFF	TGTGCCAGCAGCCAGGACAGGCACTCCTACAATGAGCAGTTCTTC
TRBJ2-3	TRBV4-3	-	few	CASSQGNSATDTQYF	TGCGCCAGCAGCCAAGGAAATAGCGCCACAGATACGCAGTATTTT
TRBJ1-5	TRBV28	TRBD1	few	CASSPPRGLPYQPQHF	TGTGCCAGCAGCCCGCCCAGGGGGCTTCCTTATCAGCCCCAGCATTTT
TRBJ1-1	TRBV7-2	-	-	CASSTPPGALLNTEAFF	TGTGCCAGCAGCACTCCCCCAGGGGCGCTGCTGAACACTGAAGCTTTCTTT
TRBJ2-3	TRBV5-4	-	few	CASKLVLSTDTQYF	TGTGCCAGCAAGTTAGTCCTTAGCACAGATACGCAGTATTTT